This TCR beta chain was sequenced during a study of Ad26.COV2.S vaccination and SARS-CoV-2 variants. The V gene's germline CDR1 is SEHNR and CDR2 FQNEAQ (reference sequence). The CDR3 extends over 12 amino acids. Between the trimmed V and J ends, which lost 5 bases and 10 bases, there was a span of 14 bases. The data were produced by immunoSEQ multiplex PCR, yet TCRdb's version contains in-frame clones alone and is incomplete. The sample has hundreds of thousands of clones, approximately 90% seen once. Stated treatment: some 20 received Ad26.COV2.S at low or high dose, single or two shots; roughly five received placebo; per-sample allocation not given. Following the first vaccine or placebo injection, samples were taken on day 63. This clone has just one count.

Here the sequenced sample was peripheral blood, taken in a trial of Ad26.COV2.S vaccine versus placebo. The TCR was taken from a person aged 18-60 years who received the Ad26.COV2.S COVID-19 vaccine or a placebo. The V gene is TRBV7-9, the J gene TRBJ1-1, with D possibly matching TRBD1 (6 bases). Here the CDR3 DNA reads TGTGCCAGCAGCCTCGGGACAATGTCAGCTTTCTTT. This encodes CASSLGTMSAFF.